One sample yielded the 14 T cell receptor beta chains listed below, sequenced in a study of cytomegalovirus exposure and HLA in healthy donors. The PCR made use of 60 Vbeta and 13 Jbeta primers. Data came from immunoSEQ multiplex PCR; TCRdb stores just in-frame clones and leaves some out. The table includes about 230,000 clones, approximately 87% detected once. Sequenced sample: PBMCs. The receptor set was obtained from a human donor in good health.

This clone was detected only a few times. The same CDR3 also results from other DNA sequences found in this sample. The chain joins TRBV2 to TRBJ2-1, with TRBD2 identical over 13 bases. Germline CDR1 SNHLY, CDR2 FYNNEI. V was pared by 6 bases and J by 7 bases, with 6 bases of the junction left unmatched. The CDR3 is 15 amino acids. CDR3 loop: CASRLAGGFGNEQFF. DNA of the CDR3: TGTGCCAGCAGACTAGCGGGAGGGTTTGGGAATGAGCAGTTCTTC.

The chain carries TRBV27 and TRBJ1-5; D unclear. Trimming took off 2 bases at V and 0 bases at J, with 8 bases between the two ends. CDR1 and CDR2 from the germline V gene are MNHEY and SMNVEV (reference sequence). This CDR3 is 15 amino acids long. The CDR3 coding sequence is TGTGCCAGCAGTTTAAACTACTTTAGCAATCAGCCCCAGCATTTT. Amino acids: CASSLNYFSNQPQHF.

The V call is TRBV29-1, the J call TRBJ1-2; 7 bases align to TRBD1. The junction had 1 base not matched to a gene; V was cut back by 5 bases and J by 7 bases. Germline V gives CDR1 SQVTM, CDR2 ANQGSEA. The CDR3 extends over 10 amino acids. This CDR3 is CSVNRGGYTF. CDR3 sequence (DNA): TGCAGCGTTAACAGGGGTGGCTACACCTTC.

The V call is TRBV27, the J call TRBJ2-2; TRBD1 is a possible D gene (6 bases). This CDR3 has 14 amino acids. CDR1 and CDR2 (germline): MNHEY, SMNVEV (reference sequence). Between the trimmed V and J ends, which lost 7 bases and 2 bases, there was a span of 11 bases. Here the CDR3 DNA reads TGTGCCAGCACCCCGGACAGAAACACCGGGGAGCTGTTTTTT. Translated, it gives CASTPDRNTGELFF.

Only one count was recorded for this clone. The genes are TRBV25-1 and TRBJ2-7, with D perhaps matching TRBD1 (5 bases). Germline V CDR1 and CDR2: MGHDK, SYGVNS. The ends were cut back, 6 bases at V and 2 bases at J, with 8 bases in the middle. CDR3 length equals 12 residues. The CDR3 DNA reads TGTGCCAGCAGATCAGGGACCTACGAGCAGTACTTC. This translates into CASRSGTYEQYF.

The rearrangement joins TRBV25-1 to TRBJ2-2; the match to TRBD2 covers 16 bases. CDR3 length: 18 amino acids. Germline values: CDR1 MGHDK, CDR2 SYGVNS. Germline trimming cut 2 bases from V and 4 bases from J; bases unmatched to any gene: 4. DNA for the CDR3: TGTGCCAGCAGTGAACTGGGACTAGCGGGAGGGACCACCGGGGAGCTGTTTTTT. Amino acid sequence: CASSELGLAGGTTGELFF.

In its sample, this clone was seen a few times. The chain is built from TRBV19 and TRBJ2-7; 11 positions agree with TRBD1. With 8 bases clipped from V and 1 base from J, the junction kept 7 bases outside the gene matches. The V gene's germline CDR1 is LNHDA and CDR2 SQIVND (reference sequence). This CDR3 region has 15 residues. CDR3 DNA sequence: TGTGCCAGTGCATTCGGGACAGGGGGTTCCTACGAGCAGTACTTC. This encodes CASAFGTGGSYEQYF.

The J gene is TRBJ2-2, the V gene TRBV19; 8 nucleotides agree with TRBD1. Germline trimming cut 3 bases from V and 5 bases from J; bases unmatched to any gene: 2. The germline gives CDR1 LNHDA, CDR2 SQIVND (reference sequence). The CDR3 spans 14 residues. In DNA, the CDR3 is TGTGCCAGTAGTATTGGACAGGGTACCGGGGAGCTGTTTTTT. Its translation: CASSIGQGTGELFF.

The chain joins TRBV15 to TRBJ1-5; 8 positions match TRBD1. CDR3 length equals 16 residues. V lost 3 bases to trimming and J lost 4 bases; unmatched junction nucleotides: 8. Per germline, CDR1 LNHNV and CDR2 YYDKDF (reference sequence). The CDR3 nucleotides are TGTGCCACCAGCAGGGGGGGAACAGGGGGGAATCAGCCCCAGCATTTT. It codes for CATSRGGTGGNQPQHF.

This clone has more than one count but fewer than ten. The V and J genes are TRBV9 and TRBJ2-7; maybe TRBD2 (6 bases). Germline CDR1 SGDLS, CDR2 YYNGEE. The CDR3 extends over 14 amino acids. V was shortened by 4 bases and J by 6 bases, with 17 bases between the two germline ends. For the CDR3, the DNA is TGTGCCAGCAGCCCCCGTTTAGCGGAGGGCGAGCAGTACTTC. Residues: CASSPRLAEGEQYF.

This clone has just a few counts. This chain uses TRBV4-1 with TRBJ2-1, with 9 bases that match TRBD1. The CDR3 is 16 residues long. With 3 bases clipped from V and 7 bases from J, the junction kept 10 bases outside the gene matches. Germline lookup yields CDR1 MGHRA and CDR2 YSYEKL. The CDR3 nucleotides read TGCGCCAGCAGCCAGGGAACAGGGGGCGTGTTAAATGAGCAGTTCTTC. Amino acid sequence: CASSQGTGGVLNEQFF.

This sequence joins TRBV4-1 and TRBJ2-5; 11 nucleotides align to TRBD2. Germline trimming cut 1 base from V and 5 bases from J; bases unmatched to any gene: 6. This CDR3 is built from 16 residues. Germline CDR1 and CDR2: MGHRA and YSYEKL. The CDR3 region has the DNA TGCGCCAGCAGCCAAGGCTTGAGGACTAGCGGGGAGACCCAGTACTTC. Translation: CASSQGLRTSGETQYF.

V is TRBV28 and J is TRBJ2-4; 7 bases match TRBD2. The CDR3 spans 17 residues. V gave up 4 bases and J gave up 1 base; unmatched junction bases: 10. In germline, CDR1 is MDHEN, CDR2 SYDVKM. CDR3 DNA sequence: TGTGCCAGCAGTTACCCCATATCCGGGGGGGCCAAAAACATTCAGTACTTC. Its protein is CASSYPISGGAKNIQYF.

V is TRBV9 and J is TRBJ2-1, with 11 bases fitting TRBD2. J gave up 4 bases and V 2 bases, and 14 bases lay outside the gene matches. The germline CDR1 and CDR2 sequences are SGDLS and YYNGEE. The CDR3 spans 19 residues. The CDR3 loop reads CASSVPGSIGTSGYNEQFF. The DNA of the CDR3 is TGTGCCAGCAGCGTCCCCGGATCAATAGGGACTAGCGGATACAATGAGCAGTTCTTC. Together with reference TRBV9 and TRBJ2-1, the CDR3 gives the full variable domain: DSGVTQTPKHLITATGQRVTLRCSPRSGDLSVYWYQQSLDQGLQFLIQYYNGEERAKGNILERFSAQQFPDLHSELNLSSLELGDSALYFCASSVPGSIGTSGYNEQFFGPGTRLTVL.